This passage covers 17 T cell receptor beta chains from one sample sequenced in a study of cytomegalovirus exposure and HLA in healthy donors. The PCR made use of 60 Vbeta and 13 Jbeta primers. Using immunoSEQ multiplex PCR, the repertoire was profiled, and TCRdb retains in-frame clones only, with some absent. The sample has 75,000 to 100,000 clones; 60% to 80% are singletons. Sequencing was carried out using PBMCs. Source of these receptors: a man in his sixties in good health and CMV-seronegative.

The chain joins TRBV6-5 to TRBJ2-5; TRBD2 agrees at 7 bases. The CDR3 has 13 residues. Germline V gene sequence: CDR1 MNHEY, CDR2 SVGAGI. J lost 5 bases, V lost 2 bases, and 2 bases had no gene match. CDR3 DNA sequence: TGTGCCAGCAGTTACGGGGGGGAGGAGACCCAGTACTTC. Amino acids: CASSYGGEETQYF.

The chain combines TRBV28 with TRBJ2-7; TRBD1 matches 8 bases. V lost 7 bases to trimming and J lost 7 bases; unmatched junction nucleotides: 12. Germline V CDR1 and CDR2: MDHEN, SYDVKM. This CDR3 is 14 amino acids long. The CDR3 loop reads CASNKGQVLWEQYF. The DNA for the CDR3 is TGTGCCAGCAACAAGGGACAGGTGCTATGGGAGCAGTACTTC.

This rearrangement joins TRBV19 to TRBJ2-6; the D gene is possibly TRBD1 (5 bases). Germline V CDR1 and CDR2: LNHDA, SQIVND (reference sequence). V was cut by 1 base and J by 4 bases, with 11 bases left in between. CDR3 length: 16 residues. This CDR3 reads CASSIGQNRGANVLTF. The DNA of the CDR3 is TGTGCCAGTAGTATAGGCCAAAACAGGGGGGCCAACGTCCTGACTTTC.

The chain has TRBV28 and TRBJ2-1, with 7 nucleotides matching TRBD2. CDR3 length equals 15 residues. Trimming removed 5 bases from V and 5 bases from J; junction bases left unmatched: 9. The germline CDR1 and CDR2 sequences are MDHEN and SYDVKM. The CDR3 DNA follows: TGTGCCAGCAGTATCTACGGGACTAATAACAATGAGCAGTTCTTC. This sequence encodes CASSIYGTNNNEQFF. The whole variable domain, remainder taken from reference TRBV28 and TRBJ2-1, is DVKVTQSSRYLVKRTGEKVFLECVQDMDHENMFWYRQDPGLGLRLIYFSYDVKMKEKGDIPEGYSVSREKKERFSLILESASTNQTSMYLCASSIYGTNNNEQFFGPGTRLTVL.

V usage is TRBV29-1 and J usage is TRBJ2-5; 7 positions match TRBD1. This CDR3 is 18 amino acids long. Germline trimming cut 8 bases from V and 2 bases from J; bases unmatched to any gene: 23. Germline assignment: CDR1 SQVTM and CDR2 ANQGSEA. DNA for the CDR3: TGCAGCTCAAGACAGGGTGGGTTGCAAGGGGGTGGGCAAGAGACCCAGTACTTC. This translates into CSSRQGGLQGGGQETQYF.

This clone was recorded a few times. For the CDR3, the DNA is TGCGCCAGCAGCTTGGAGGCGGGAGGCTATCTTTCCCACGAGCAGTACTTC. Translation: CASSLEAGGYLSHEQYF. V usage is TRBV5-1 and J usage is TRBJ2-7, with 8 positions matching TRBD2. Germline values: CDR1 SGHRS, CDR2 YFSETQ. With V trimmed by 0 bases and J by 5 bases, 13 bases remained unmatched. This CDR3 contains 17 residues.

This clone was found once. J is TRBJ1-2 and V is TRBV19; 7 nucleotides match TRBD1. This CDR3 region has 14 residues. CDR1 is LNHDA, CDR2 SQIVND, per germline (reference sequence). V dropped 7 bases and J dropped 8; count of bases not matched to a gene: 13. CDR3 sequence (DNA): TGTGCCAGTACATGGGGGACAGATCAGACCGGCTACACCTTC. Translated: CASTWGTDQTGYTF.

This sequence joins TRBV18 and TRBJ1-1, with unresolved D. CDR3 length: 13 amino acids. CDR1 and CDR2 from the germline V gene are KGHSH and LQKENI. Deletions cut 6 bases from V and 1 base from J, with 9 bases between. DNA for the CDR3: TGTGCCAGCTCCCCCGTAGAGAACACTGAAGCTTTCTTT. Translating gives CASSPVENTEAFF.

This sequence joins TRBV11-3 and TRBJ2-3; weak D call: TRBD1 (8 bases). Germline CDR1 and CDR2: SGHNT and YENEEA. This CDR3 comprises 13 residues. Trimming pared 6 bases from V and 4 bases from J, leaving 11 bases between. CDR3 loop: CASSTGGADTQYF. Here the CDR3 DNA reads TGTGCCAGCAGTACAGGGGGGGCAGATACGCAGTATTTT.

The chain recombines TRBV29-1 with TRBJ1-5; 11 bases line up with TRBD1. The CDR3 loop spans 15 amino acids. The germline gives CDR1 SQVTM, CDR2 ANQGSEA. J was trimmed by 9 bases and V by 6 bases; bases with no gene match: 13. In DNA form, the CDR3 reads TGCAGCGTAGATTACGATGGGACAGGGGGAGGGCCCCAGCATTTT. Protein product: CSVDYDGTGGGPQHF.

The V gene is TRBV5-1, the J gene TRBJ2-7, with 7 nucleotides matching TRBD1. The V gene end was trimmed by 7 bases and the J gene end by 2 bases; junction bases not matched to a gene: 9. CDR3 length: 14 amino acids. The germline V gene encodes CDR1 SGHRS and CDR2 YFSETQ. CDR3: CASGDEGATYEQYF. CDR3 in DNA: TGCGCCAGCGGTGATGAGGGGGCTACCTACGAGCAGTACTTC.

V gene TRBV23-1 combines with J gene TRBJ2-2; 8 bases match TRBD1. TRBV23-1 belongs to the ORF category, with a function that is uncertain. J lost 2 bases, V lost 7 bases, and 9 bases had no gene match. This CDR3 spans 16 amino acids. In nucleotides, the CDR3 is TGCGCCAGCACAGCCTGGACAGGGTTCAACACCGGGGAGCTGTTTTTT. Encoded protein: CASTAWTGFNTGELFF.

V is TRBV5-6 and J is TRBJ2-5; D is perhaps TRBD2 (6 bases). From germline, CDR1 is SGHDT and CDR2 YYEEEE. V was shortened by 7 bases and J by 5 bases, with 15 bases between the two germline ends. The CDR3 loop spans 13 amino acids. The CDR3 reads CASGPQEGETQYF. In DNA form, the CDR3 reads TGTGCCAGCGGACCTCAGGAGGGCGAGACCCAGTACTTC.

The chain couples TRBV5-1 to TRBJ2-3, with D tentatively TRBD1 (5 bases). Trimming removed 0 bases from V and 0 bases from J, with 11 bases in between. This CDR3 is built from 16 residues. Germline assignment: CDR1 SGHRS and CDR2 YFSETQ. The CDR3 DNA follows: TGCGCCAGCAGCTTGGCCCCCGCAGGGAGCACAGATACGCAGTATTTT. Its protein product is CASSLAPAGSTDTQYF. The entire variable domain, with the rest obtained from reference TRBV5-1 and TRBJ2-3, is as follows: KAGVTQTPRYLIKTRGQQVTLSCSPISGHRSVSWYQQTPGQGLQFLFEYFSETQRNKGNFPGRFSGRQFSNSRSEMNVSTLELGDSALYLCASSLAPAGSTDTQYFGPGTRLTVL.

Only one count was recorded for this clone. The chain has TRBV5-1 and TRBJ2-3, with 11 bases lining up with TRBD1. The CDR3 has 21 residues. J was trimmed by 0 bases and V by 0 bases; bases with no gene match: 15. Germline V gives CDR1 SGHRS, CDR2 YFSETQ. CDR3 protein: CASSLALIFGTGGSSTDTQYF. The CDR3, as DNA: TGCGCCAGCAGCTTGGCCTTAATCTTCGGGACAGGGGGATCTAGCACAGATACGCAGTATTTT.

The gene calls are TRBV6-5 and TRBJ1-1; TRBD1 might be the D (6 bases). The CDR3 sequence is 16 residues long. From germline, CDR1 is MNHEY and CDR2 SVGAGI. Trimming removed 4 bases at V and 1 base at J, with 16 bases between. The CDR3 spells CASSSLLGRGNTEAFF. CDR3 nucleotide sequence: TGTGCCAGCAGTTCCCTCCTCGGCAGGGGGAACACTGAAGCTTTCTTT.

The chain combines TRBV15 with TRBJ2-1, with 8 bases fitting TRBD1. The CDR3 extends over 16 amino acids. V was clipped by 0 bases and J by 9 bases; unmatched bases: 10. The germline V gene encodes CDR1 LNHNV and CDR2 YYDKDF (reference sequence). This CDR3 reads CATSRDNQGADIEQFF. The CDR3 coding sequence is TGTGCCACCAGCAGAGATAACCAGGGGGCGGATATTGAGCAGTTCTTC.